Listed below are T cell receptor beta chains from one sample, sequenced in a study of OX40 agonist ivuxolimab in advanced cancers. TCRdb's table, derived via immunoSEQ multiplex PCR, lists solely in-frame clones and lacks some. The table records around 40,000 clones, roughly 86% of them present only once. The sample here was CD4+ or CD8+ T cells sorted from blood, taken in a trial of the OX40 agonist ivuxolimab. The receptors stem from an adult with an advanced solid tumor such as melanoma, head and neck, liver or kidney cancer. CDR3s include the opening cysteine and the closing phenylalanine or tryptophan.

V gene: TRBV7-6; CDR3 protein: CASSLSRRGKNTGELFF
V gene: TRBV30; CDR3 protein: CAWRHGTGNSGNTIYF
V gene: TRBV28; CDR3 protein: CASSYGSNNYGYTF
V gene: TRBV18; CDR3 protein: CASSDLRPGRVTLHF
V gene: TRBV7-2; CDR3 protein: CASSLKVGEGGNTIYF
V gene: TRBV5-5; CDR3 protein: CASSFGTGGKETQYF
V gene: TRBV6-1; CDR3 protein: CASNTGAAGSTEAFF
V gene: TRBV4-3; CDR3 protein: CASSQRGGRVVTEAFF
V gene: TRBV15; CDR3 protein: CATSRERAFVNEQFF
V gene: TRBV7-2; CDR3 protein: CASSSQGDEQFF
V gene: TRBV2; CDR3 protein: CASSEGTLGSPLHF
V gene: TRBV9; CDR3 protein: CASSLRTEGGELFF
V gene: TRBV27; CDR3 protein: CASSRPGANVLTF
V gene: TRBV6-5; CDR3 protein: CASSYMGDGADTQYF
V gene: TRBV18; CDR3 protein: CASSEQGAGSGANVLTF
V gene: TRBV11-2; CDR3 protein: CASSPRDRTSGNTIYF
V gene: TRBV14; CDR3 protein: CASSQPGLAGGETQYF
V gene: TRBV27; CDR3 protein: CASSTWGDGGPQHF
V gene: TRBV2; CDR3 protein: CASSEWGTGGIGNIQYF
V gene: TRBV9; CDR3 protein: CASSPQASGSTDTQYF
V gene: TRBV7-9; CDR3 protein: CASSLIGDNNGYTF
V gene: TRBV4-1; CDR3 protein: CASSRDSISYEQYF
V gene: TRBV2; CDR3 protein: CASRETKADTQYF
V gene: TRBV19; CDR3 protein: CASSETPMRGNEKLFF
V gene: TRBV21-1; CDR3 protein: CARINRVGVTEAFF
V gene: TRBV27; CDR3 protein: CASSIQGIVNSPLHF
V gene: TRBV5-1; CDR3 protein: CASSFRVSYNEQFF
V gene: TRBV18; CDR3 protein: CASSPSGQLGNSPLHF
V gene: TRBV7-2; CDR3 protein: CASSAGTDQETQYF
V gene: TRBV2; CDR3 protein: CATSTESSYNSPLHF
V gene: TRBV5-1; CDR3 protein: CASSPTDRNYEQYF
V gene: TRBV29-1; CDR3 protein: CSVPLAGGEQFF
V gene: TRBV7-6; CDR3 protein: CASSTSRQLKETQYF
V gene: TRBV2; CDR3 protein: CASTVGREPQHF
V gene: TRBV7-9; CDR3 protein: CASSLGGLDTEAFF
V gene: TRBV18; CDR3 protein: CASSPSQAETQYF
V gene: TRBV13; CDR3 protein: CASSRIMDTQYF
V gene: TRBV19; CDR3 protein: CASKLEEPANYGYTF
V gene: TRBV7-2; CDR3 protein: CASSQLLMSGGIDTQYF
V gene: TRBV27; CDR3 protein: CASRATGAGNTIYF
V gene: TRBV18; CDR3 protein: CASSPPSGGGDTQYF
V gene: TRBV7-2; CDR3 protein: CASSLDRDAGRGYTF
V gene: TRBV21-1; CDR3 protein: CARRGGENTEAFF
V gene: TRBV15; CDR3 protein: CATSRDRTETDTQYF
V gene: TRBV5-1; CDR3 protein: CASMRGTTGTEAFF
V gene: TRBV19; CDR3 protein: CASSISGTAAHAIQYF
V gene: TRBV7-2; CDR3 protein: CASSLANPGSYGYTF
V gene: TRBV30; CDR3 protein: CAFNTGPQGPQHF
V gene: TRBV6-5; CDR3 protein: CASSSLAGSDTGELFF
V gene: TRBV5-4; CDR3 protein: CASSRDLAGGSDTQYF
V gene: TRBV18; CDR3 protein: CASSPSRLGTGETQYF
V gene: TRBV10-3; CDR3 protein: CAISDPPPNTGELFF
V gene: TRBV28; CDR3 protein: CASSLWGTGGKKLFF
V gene: TRBV2; CDR3 protein: CASSEGAGGLNEQYF